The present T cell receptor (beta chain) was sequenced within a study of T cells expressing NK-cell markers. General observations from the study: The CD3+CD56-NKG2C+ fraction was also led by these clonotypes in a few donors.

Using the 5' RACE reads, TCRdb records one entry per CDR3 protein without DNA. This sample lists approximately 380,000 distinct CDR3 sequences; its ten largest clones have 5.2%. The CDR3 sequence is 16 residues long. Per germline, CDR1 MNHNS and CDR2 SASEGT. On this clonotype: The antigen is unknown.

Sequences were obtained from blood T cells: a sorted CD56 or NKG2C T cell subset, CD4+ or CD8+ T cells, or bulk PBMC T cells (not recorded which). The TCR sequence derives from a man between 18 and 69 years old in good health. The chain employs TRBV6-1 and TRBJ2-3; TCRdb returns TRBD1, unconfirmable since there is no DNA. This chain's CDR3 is CASSLLQGGATDTQYF.